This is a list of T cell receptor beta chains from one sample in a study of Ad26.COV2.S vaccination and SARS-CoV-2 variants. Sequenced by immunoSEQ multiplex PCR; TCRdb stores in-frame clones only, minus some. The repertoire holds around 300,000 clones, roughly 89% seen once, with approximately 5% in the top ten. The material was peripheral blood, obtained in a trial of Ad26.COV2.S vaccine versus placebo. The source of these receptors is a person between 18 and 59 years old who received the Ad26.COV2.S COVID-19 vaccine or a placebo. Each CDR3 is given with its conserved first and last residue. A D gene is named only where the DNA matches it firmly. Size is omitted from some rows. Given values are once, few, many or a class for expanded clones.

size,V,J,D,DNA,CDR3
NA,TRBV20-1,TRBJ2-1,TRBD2,TGCAGTGCTAGTGTAGCGGGGTACAATGAGCAGTTCTTC,CSASVAGYNEQFF
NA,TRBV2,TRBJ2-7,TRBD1,TGTGCCAGCAGTTTGAGACAGGGGGCATCCTACGAGCAGTACTTC,CASSLRQGASYEQYF
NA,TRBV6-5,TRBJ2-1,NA,TGTGCCAGCAGTTCCGACGGGTACAATGAGCAGTTCTTC,CASSSDGYNEQFF
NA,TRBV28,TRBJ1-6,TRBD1,TGTGCCAGCAGATTCCAGGGGGTTAATGCACCCCTCCACTTT,CASRFQGVNAPLHF
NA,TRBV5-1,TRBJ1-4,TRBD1,TGCGCCAGCAGCTCAAGGACAGGGGTGGATGAAAAACTGTTTTTT,CASSSRTGVDEKLFF
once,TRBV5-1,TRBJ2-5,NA,TGCGCCAGCAGGAGGGACCCATCAGAGACCCAGTACTTC,CASRRDPSETQYF
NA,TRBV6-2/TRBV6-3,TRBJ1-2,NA,TGTGCCAGCAGTTATAGCCCCTTCTATGGCTACACCTTC,CASSYSPFYGYTF
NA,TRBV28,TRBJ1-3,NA,TGTGCCACCCAGACGCGGGACTCTGGAAACACCATATATTTT,CATQTRDSGNTIYF
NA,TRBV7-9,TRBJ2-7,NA,TGTGCCAGCAGTTATTCAGGGGACTACGAGCAGTACTTC,CASSYSGDYEQYF
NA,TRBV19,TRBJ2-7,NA,TGTGCCAGTAGTAGAACGGGAAGCTCCTACGAGCAGTACTTC,CASSRTGSSYEQYF
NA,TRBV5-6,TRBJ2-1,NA,TGTGCCAGCAGCTTCCGGCCTCCCAGGGGACATCAGTTCTTC,CASSFRPPRGHQFF
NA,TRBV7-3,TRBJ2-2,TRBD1,TGTGCCAGCAGCTCCTGGGACAGGGGGGCCGGGGAGCTGTTTTTT,CASSSWDRGAGELFF
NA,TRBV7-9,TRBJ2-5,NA,TGTGCCAGCAGCCCCCTTCAAGAGACCCAGTACTTC,CASSPLQETQYF